This T cell receptor beta chain stems from a study of neurological immune-mediated disorders. Germline V gene lookup returns CDR1 SGHVS and CDR2 FQNEAQ. This CDR3 spans 17 amino acids. Unmatched junction bases numbered 16, after V lost 4 bases and J lost 7 bases. This clonotype was detected many times. Its target is unknown. The time point was: longitudinal time-point 1 (baseline). Study findings and constraints: No expanded-clone CDR3 amino acid sequence recurred across subjects, suggesting private TCR-beta repertoires.

TCRdb passed the 5' RACE reads through MiXCR, listing each CDR3 protein once. Here the sample spans tens of thousands of distinct CDR3 sequences, approximately 13% being singletons. Input material: PBMCs. This clonotype was sampled from a female donor with HTLV-1-associated myelopathy (HAM/TSP). V is TRBV7-8 and J is TRBJ1-5; 7 bases agree with TRBD1. CDR3 region: CASSSFRPGGRSQPQHF. The CDR3 nucleotides read TGTGCCAGCAGCTCCTTTCGGCCAGGGGGAAGGAGCCAGCCCCAGCATTTT.